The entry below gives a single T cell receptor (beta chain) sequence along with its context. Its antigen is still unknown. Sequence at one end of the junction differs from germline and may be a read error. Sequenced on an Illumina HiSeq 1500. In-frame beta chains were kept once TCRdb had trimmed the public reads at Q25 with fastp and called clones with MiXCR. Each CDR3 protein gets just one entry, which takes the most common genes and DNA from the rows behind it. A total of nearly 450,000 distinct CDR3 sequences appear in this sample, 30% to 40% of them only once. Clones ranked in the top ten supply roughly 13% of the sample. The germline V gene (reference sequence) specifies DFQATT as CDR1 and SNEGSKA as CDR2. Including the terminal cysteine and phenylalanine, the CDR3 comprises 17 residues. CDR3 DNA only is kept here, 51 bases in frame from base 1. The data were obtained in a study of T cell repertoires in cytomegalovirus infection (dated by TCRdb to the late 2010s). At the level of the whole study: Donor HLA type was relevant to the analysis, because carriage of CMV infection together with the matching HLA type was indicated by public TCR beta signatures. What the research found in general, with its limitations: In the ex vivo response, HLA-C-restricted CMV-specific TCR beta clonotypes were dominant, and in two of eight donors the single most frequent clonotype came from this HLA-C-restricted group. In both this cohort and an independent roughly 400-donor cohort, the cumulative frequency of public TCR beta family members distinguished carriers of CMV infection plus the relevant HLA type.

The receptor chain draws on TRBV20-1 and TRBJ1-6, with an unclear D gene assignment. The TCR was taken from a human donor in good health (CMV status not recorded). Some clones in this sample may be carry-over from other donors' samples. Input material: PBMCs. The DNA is TGCAGTGCTAGAGATGGCGCATCCAACTCCTCTAATTCACCCCTCCACTTT. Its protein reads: CSARDGASNSSNSPLHF.